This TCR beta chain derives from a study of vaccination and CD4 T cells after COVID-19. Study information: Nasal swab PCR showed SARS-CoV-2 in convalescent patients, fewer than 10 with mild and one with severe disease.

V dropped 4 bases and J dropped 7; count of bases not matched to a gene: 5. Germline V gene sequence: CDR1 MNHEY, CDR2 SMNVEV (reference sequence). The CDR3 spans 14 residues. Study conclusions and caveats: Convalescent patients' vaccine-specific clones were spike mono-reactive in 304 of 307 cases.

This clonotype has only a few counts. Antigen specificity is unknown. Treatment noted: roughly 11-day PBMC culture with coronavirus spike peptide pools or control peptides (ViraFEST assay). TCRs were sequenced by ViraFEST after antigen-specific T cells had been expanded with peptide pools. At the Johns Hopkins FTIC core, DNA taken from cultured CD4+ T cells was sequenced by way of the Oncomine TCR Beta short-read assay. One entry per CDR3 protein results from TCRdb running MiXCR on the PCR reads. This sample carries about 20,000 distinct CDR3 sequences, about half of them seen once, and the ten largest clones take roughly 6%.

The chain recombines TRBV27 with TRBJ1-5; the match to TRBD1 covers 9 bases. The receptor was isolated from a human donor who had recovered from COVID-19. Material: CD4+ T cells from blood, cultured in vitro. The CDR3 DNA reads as TGTGCCAGCAGTTCCGGGACAGGGAGGCAGCCCCAGCATTTT. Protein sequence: CASSSGTGRQPQHF.